This TCR beta chain was sequenced during a study of T cell responses to AZD1222 COVID-19 vaccine. Assay used: immunoSEQ multiplex PCR; TCRdb lists only in-frame clones, some missing. Of some 130,000 clones listed, approximately 90% are singletons. Trimming shortened V by 4 bases and J by 4 bases, and 13 bases separated the two germline ends. The CDR3 is made up of 14 amino acids. Germline-derived CDR1 and CDR2 are SGHNT and YENEEA. The material was peripheral blood, obtained on day 0 of AZD1222 vaccination. This chain joins TRBV11-3 and TRBJ2-5; D possibly corresponds to TRBD1 (6 bases). The clonotype comes from an adult in good health. The CDR3 bases are TGTGCCAGCAGCTCCGTCAGGGGCCGAGAGACCCAGTACTTC. Protein product: CASSSVRGRETQYF. The full variable domain, completed using reference TRBV11-3 and TRBJ2-5, is EAGVVQSPRYKIIEKKQPVAFWCNPISGHNTLYWYLQNLGQGPELLIRYENEEAVDDSQLPKDRFSAERLKGVDSTLKIQPAELGDSAVYLCASSSVRGRETQYFGPGTRLLVL.